This T cell receptor beta chain was sequenced in a study of early T cells in non-severe SARS-CoV-2 infection (dated by TCRdb to 2020 to 2022). Some background on the complete study: Because TCR sequencing relied on bulk RNA taken from unsorted whole blood, pairing of alpha and beta chains was not possible.

V drops 3 bases and J drops 5 bases, leaving 7 bases in between. Counted from cysteine to phenylalanine, this CDR3 has 12 amino acids. Just the 36-base CDR3 DNA is kept, in frame starting at base 1. The germline V gene specifies SGHTA as CDR1 and FQGNSA as CDR2. Preparation of the library involved 5' RACE. The run used a NextSeq 500. To correct for sequencing error and PCR bias, the TCR library protocol tagged individual cDNA molecules with unique molecular identifiers. Both TCR alpha and beta chains were sequenced, and tight co-correlation was observed between alpha and beta sequence abundances in each sample. The published analysis was carried out like this. Decombinator V4 was used to annotate the V gene, J gene and CDR3 of the TCR sequences. TCRs were defined as expanded if a significant change between any two time points was detected under a Poisson model with p below 0.0001. TCR abundances were normalised to the total number of TCRs sequenced per sample and expressed as counts per million. TRAV1-2 paired with TRAJ12, TRAJ20 or TRAJ33 defined MAIT TCRs, while TRAV10 paired with TRAJ18 defined iNKT TCRs. A search of VDJdb, accessed on 1 November 2021, was run for TCRs annotated to CMV, EBV and SARS-CoV-2, with TCRs annotated for multiple antigens excluded. TCRdb's own reprocessing of the public reads used fastp at Q25 and MiXCR and kept productive beta chains. Under each unique CDR3 protein, matching rows form one entry showing the most common genes and DNA. The V and J calls reflect TCRdb's pipeline rather than the authors' work. Present in this sample are 43,000 or so distinct CDR3 sequences, less than 8.5% of which were seen just once. Around 8% of the sample comes from the top ten.

This clonotype was counted ten times or more. It has no known antigen specificity. Base qualities were left out, and no much larger clone turns up one base away. The paper's findings and limits, for the study overall: VDJdb matching was skewed toward anti-spike CD8 responses, so virus-specific expansions were likely underestimated and private and CD4 specificities were missed.

The study was a case-control design nested within a healthcare worker cohort in London, UK, with weekly nasopharyngeal swab PCR tests and blood sampling. Healthcare workers were recruited between 23 and 31 March 2020, during the week of the UK lockdown, and were followed weekly for up to about 15 weeks. The chain uses TRBV7-2 and TRBJ1-1; no confident D gene assignment can be made. The receptor's source is an adult who was a healthcare worker with PCR-confirmed SARS-CoV-2 infection or an uninfected control (not recorded which). The material sequenced was whole blood. CDR3 reads: CASSFDGTEAFF. The bases read TGTGCCAGCAGCTTCGACGGAACTGAAGCTTTCTTT. With the rest looked up from the reference TRBV7-2 and TRBJ1-1 genes rather than sequenced, the full variable domain is GAGVSQSPSNKVTEKGKDVELRCDPISGHTALYWYRQSLGQGLEFLIYFQGNSAPDKSGLPSDRFSAERTGGSVSTLTIQRTQQEDSAVYLCASSFDGTEAFFGQGTRLTVV.